The sequence of this TCR beta chain was determined in a study of CD8 T cells in ankylosing spondylitis. Points from the study as a whole: Clones linked to disease, bearing a CD8+ phenotype, were relatively rare in peripheral blood. Ankylosing spondylitis blood appeared to carry a characteristic TCR beta motif of seven to nine highly homologous variants.

TCRdb processed the 5' RACE reads anew with MiXCR; each CDR3 protein has one entry. The sample holds 150,000 to 200,000 distinct CDR3 sequences, roughly 13% seen once. This clonotype was detected only a few times. Its cognate antigen is unknown. Specimen: blood, either unsorted or a sorted T cell fraction (not recorded which). This TCR came from a male donor with ankylosing spondylitis or in good health (not recorded which).

This chain's CDR3 is CASSLASKETQYF. CDR3 in DNA: TGTGCCAGCAGCTTAGCCAGCAAAGAGACCCAGTACTTC. V gene TRBV7-9 combines with J gene TRBJ2-5, with no clear D. This CDR3 contains 13 residues. Germline CDR1 SEHNR, CDR2 FQNEAQ (reference sequence). V was pared by 0 bases and J by 3 bases, with 5 bases between.